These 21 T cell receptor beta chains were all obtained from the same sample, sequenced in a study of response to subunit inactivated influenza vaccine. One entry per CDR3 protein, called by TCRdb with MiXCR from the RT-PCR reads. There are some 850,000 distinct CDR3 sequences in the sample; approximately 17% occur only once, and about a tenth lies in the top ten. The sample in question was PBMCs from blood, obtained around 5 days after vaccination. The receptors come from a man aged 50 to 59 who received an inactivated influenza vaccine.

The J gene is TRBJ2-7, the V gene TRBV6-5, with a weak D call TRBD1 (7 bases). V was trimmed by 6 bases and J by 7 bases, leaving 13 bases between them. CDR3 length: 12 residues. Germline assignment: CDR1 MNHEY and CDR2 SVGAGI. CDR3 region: CASSRGAREQYF. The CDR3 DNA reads TGTGCCAGCAGCAGGGGGGCCCGGGAGCAGTACTTC.

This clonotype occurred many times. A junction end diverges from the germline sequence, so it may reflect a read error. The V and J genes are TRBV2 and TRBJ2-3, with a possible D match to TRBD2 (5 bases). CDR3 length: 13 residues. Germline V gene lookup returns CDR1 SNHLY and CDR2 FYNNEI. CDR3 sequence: CASSERGTDTQYF. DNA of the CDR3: TGCGCCAGCAGTGAGAGGGGCACAGATACGCAGTATTTT.

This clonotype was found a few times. The CDR3 DNA sequence: TGTGCCTGGAGTCCCCCGGGACCACTCTCAGGGGCCAACGTCCTGACTTTC. Amino acids: CAWSPPGPLSGANVLTF. The genes are TRBV30 and TRBJ2-6, with D perhaps matching TRBD1 or TRBD2 (5 bases each). The V end lost 2 bases, the J end lost 4 bases, and 18 bases lay between the germline ends. The CDR3 extends over 17 amino acids. Germline assignment: CDR1 GTSNPN and CDR2 SVGIG (reference sequence).

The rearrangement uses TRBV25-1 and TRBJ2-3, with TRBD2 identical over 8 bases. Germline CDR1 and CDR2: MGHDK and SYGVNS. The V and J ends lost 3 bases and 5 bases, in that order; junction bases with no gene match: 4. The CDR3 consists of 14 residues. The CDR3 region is CASSESGGKDTQYF. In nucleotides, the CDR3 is TGTGCCAGCAGTGAGAGCGGGGGAAAAGATACGCAGTATTTT.

CDR3 sequence reads: CASSQDTGLAGNEQFF. The CDR3 nucleotides are TGCGCCAGCAGCCAAGATACAGGACTAGCGGGAAATGAGCAGTTCTTC. The rearrangement links TRBV4-1 to TRBJ2-1; TRBD2 matches at 12 bases. The CDR3 is made up of 16 amino acids. The germline V gene has CDR1 MGHRA and CDR2 YSYEKL. V lost 0 bases, J lost 7 bases, and 4 bases stayed unmatched.

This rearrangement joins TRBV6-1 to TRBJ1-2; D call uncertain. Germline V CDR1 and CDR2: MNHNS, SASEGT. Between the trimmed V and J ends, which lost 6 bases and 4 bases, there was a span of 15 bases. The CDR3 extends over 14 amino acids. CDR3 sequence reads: CASSPEVRAYGYTF. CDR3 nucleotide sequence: TGTGCCAGCAGCCCCGAGGTACGGGCCTATGGCTACACCTTC.

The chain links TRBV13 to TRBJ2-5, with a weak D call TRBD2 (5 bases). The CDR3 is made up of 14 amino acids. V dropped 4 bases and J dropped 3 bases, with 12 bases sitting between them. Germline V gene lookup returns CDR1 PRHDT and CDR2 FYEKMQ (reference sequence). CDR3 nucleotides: TGTGCCAGCAGCTCTAGTGGACTGGAAGAGACCCAGTACTTC. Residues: CASSSSGLEETQYF.

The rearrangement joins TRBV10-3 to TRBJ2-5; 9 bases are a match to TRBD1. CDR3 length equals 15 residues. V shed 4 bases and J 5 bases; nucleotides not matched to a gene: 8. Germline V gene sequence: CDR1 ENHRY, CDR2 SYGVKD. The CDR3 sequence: CAISVGQGHLETQYF. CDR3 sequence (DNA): TGTGCCATCAGTGTGGGACAGGGACACTTGGAGACCCAGTACTTC.

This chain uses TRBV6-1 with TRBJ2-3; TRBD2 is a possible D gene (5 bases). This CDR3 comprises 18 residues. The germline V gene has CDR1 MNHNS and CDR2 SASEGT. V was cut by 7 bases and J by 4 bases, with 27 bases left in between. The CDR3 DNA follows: TGTGCCAGCACCCCTTCCCGCACTATAGCGATGGGGTCAGATACGCAGTATTTT. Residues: CASTPSRTIAMGSDTQYF.

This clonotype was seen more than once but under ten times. The CDR3 coding sequence is TGTGCCACCAGTGATCCTCAGGGGGACGGCACCGGGGAGCTGTTTTTT. Residues: CATSDPQGDGTGELFF. The rearrangement links TRBV24-1 to TRBJ2-2; 7 nucleotides match TRBD1. The junction had 7 bases not matched to a gene; V was cut back by 3 bases and J by 4 bases. The germline CDR1 and CDR2 sequences are KGHDR and SFDVKD. The CDR3 spans 16 residues.

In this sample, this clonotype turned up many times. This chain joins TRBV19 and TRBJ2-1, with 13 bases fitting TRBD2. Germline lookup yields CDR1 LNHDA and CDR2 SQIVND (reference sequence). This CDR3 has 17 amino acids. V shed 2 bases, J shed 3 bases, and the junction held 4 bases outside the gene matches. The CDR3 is CASSITGLAGIYNEQFF. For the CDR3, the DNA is TGTGCCAGTAGTATAACGGGACTAGCGGGGATCTACAATGAGCAGTTCTTC. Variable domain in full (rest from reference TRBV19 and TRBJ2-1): DGGITQSPKYLFRKEGQNVTLSCEQNLNHDAMYWYRQDPGQGLRLIYYSQIVNDFQKGDIAEGYSVSREKKESFPLTVTSAQKNPTAFYLCASSITGLAGIYNEQFFGPGTRLTVL.

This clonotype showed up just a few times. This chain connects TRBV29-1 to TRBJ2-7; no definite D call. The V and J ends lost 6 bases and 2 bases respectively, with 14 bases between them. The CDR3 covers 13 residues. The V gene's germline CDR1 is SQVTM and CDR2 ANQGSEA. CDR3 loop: CSVKYPFTYEQYF. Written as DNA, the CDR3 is TGCAGCGTGAAATATCCGTTCACCTACGAGCAGTACTTC.

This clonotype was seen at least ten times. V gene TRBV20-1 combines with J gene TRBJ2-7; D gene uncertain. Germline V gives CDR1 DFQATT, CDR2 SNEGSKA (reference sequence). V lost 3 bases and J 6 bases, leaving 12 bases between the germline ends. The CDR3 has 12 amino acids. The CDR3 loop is CSARATLGEQYF. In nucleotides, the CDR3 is TGCAGTGCTAGGGCAACTCTGGGCGAGCAGTACTTC.

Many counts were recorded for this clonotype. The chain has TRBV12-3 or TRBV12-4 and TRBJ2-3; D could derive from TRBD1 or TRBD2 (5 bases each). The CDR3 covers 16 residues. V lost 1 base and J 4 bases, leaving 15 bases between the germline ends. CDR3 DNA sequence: TGTGCCAGCAGTTTAGGGGCCCACCGGGACCCAGATACGCAGTATTTT. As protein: CASSLGAHRDPDTQYF.

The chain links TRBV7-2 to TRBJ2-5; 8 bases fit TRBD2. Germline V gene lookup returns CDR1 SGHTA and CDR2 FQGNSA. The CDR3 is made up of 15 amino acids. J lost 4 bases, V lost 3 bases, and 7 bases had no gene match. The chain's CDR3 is CASSFNGGAGETQYF. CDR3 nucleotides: TGTGCCAGCAGCTTCAACGGGGGGGCAGGAGAGACCCAGTACTTC. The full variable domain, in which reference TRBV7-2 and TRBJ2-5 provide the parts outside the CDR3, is GAGVSQSPSNKVTEKGKDVELRCDPISGHTALYWYRQSLGQGLEFLIYFQGNSAPDKSGLPSDRFSAERTGGSVSTLTIQRTQQEDSAVYLCASSFNGGAGETQYFGPGTRLLVL.

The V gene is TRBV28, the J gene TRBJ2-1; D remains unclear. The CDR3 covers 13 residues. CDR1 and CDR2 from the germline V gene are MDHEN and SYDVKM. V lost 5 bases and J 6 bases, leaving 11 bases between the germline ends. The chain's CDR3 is CASSPPYGNEQFF. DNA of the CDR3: TGTGCCAGCAGTCCCCCATATGGCAATGAGCAGTTCTTC.

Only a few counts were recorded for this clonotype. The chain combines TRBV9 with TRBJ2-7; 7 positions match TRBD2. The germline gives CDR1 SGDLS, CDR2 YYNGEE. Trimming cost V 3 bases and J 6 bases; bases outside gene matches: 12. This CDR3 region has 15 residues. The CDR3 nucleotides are TGTGCCAGCAGCGCGGGGGGAGTGGCAGCTGCCGAGCAGTACTTC. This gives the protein CASSAGGVAAAEQYF.

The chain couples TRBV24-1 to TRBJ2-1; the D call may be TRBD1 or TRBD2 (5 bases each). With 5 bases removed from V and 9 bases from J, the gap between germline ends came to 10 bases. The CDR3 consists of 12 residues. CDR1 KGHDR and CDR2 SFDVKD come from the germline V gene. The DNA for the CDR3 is TGTGCCACCAGTGCCGGTGGGGGTGAGCAGTTCTTC. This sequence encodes CATSAGGGEQFF.

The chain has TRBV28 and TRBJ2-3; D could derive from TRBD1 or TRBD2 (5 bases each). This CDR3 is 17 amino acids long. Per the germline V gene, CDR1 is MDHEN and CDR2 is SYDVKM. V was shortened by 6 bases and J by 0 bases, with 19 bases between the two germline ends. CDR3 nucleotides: TGTGCCAGCAGCAAACTTCTGGGACCTACTAGCACAGATACGCAGTATTTT. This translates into CASSKLLGPTSTDTQYF.

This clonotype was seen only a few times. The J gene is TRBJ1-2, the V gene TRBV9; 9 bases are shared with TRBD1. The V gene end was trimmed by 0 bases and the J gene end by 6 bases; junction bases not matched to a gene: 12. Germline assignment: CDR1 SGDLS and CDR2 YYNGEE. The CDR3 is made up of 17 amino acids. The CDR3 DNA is TGTGCCAGCAGCGTAGATCCCATACGGACAGGGGAGCATGGCTACACCTTC. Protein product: CASSVDPIRTGEHGYTF.

The DNA for the CDR3 is TGTGCCAGCAGTGGCAGCAGGGGAAGGAACGGGGAGCTGTTTTTT. Protein sequence: CASSGSRGRNGELFF. The chain recombines TRBV25-1 with TRBJ2-2; weak D call: TRBD1 (6 bases). The CDR3 length is 15 residues. V lost 4 bases to trimming and J lost 7 bases, with 16 bases between them. Germline V gene data show CDR1 as MGHDK and CDR2 as SYGVNS.